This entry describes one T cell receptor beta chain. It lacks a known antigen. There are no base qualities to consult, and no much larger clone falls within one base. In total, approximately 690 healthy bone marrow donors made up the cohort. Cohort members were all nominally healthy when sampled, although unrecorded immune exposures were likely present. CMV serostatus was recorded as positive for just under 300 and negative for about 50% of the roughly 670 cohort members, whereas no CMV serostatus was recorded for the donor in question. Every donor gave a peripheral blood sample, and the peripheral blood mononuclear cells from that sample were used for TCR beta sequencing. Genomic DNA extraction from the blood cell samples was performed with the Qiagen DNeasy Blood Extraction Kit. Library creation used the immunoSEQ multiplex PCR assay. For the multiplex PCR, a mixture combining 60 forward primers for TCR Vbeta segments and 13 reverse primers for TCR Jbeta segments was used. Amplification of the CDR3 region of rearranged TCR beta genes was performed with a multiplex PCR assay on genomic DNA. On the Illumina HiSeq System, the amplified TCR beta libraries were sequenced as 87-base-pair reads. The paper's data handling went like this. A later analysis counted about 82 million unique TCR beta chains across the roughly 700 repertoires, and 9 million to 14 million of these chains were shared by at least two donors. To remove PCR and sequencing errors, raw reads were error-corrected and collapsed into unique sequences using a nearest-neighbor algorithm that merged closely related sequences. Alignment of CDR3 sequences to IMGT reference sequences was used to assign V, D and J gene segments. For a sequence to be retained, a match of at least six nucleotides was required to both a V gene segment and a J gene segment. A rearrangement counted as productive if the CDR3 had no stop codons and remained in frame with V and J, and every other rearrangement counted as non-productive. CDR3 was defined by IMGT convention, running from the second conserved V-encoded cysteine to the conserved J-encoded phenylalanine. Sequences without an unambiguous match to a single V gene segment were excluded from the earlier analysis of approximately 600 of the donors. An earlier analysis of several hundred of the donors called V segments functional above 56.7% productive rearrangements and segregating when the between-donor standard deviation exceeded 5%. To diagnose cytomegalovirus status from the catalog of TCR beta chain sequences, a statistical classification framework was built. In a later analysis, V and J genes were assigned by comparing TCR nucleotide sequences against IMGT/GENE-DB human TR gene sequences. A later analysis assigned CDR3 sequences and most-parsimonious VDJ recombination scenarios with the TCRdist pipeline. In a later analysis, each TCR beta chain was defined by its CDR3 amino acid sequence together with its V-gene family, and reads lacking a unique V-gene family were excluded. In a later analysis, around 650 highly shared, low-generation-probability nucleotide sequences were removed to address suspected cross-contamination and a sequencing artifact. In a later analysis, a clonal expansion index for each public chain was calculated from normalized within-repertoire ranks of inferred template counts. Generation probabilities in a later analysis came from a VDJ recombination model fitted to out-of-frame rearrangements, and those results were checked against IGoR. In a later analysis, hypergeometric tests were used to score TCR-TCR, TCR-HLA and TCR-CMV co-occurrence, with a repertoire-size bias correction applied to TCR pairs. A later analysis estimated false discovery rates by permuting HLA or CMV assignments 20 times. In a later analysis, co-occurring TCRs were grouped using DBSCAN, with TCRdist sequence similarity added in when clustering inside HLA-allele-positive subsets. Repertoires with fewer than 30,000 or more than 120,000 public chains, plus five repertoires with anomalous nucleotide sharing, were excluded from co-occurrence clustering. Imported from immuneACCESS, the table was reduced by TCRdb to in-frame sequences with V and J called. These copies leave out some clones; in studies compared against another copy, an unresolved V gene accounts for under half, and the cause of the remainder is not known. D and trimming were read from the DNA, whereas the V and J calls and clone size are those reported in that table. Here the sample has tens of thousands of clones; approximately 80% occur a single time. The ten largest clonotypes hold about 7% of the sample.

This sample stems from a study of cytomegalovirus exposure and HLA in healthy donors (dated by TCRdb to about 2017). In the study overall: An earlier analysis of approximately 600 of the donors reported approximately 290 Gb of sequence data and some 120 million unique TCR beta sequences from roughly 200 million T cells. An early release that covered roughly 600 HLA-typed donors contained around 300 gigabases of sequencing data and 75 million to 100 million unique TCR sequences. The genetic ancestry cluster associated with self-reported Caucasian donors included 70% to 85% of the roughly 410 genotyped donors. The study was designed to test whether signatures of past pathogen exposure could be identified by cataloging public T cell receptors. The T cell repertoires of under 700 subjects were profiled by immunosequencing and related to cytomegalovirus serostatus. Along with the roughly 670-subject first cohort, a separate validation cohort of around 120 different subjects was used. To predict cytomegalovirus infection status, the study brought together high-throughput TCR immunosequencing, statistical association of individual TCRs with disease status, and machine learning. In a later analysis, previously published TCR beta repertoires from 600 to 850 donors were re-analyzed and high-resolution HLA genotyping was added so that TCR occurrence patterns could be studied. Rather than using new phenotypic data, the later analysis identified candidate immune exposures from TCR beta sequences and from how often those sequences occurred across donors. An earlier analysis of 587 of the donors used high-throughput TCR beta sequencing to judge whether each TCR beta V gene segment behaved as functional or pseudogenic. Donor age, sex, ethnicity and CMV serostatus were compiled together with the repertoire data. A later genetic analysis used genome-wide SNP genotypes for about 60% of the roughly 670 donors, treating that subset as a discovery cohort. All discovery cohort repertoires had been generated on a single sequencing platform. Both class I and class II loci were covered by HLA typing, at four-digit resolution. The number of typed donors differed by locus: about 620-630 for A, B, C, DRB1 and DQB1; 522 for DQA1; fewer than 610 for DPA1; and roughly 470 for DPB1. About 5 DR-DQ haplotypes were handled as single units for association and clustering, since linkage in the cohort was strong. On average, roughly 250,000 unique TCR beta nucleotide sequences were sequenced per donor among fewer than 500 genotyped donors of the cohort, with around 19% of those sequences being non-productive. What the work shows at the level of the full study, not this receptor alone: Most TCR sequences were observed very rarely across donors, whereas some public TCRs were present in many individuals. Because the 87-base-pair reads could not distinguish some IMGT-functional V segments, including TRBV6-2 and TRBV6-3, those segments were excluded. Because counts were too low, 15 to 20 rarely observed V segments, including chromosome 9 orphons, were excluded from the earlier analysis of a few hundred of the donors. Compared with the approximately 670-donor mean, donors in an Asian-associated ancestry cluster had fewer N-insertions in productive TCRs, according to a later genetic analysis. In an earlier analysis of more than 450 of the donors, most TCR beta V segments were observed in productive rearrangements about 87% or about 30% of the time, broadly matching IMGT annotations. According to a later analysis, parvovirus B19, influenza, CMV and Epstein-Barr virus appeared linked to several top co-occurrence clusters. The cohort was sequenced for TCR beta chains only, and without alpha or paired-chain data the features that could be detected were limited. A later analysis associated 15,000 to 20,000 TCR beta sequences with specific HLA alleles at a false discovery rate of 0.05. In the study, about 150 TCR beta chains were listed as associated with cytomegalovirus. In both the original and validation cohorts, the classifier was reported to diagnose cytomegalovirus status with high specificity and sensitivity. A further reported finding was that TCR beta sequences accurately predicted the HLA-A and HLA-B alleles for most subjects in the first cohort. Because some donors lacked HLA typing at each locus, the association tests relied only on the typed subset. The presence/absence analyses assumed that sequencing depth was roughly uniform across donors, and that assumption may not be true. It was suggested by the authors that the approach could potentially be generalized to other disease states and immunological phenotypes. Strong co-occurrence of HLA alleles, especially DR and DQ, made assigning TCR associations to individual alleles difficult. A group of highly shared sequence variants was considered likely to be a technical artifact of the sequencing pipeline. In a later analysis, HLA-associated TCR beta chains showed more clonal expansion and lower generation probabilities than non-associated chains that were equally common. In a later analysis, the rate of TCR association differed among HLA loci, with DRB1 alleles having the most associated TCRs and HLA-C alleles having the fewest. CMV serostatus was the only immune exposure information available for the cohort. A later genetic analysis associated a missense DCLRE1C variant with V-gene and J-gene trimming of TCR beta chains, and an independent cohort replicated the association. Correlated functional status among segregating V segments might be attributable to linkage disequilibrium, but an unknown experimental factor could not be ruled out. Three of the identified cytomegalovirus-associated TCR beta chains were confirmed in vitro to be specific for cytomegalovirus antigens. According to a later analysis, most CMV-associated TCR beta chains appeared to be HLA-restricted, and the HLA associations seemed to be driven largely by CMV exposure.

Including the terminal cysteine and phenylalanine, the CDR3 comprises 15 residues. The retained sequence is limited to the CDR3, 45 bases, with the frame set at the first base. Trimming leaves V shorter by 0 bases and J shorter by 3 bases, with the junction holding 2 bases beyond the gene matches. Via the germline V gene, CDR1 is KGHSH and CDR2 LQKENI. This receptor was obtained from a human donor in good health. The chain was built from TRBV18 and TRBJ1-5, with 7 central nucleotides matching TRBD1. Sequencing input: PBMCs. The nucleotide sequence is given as TGTGCCAGCTCACCACCAGGGGGCAACAATCAGCCCCAGCATTTT. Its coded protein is CASSPPGGNNQPQHF.